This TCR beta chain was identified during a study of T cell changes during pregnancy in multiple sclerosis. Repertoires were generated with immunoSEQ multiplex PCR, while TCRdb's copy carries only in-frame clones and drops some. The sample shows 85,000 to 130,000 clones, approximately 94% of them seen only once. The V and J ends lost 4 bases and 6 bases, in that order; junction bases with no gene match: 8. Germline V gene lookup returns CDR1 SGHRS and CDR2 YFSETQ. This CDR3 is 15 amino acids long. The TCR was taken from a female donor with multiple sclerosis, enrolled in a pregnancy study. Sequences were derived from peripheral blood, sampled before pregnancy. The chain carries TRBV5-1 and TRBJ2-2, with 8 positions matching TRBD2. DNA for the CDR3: TGCGCCAGCAGCGGCGGGACTAGTAGCGCCGGGGAGCTGTTTTTT. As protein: CASSGGTSSAGELFF.